A single sample gave rise to the 5 T cell receptor beta chains below, sequenced in a study of T cells in Graves' hyperthyroidism and ophthalmopathy. RNA transcripts gave rise to amplified TCR beta CDR3 regions. During a first-round RT-PCR of the TCR CDR3, the HTBI primer set was used. Using its own MiXCR run on the multiplex PCR reads, TCRdb lists one record per CDR3 protein. Among over 700,000 distinct CDR3 sequences listed, approximately 40% were seen once. The sequencing input was blood. The receptors come from a woman between 40 and 50 years old with Graves' hyperthyroidism.

This clonotype was picked up one time. The genes are TRBV20-1 and TRBJ2-7; 9 bases map to TRBD1. V shed 2 bases and J 0 bases; nucleotides not matched to a gene: 11. The CDR3 covers 17 residues. CDR1 is DFQATT and CDR2 is SNEGSKA in the germline V gene (reference sequence). CDR3 protein: CSARRQGVAGNSYEQYF. CDR3 DNA sequence: TGCAGTGCTAGACGACAGGGGGTGGCGGGAAACTCCTACGAGCAGTACTTC.

Ten or more counts support this clonotype. The chain employs TRBV7-9 and TRBJ1-2, with a weak D call TRBD1 (5 bases). CDR1 and CDR2 (germline): SEHNR, FQNEAQ (reference sequence). Trimming left V 6 bases short and J 0 bases short, with 14 bases between. This CDR3 is 15 amino acids long. The CDR3 DNA follows: TGTGCCAGCAGAGTCCGGGACGGCTCTAACTATGGCTACACCTTC. Translation: CASRVRDGSNYGYTF.

The chain has TRBV4-3 and TRBJ1-3; D not certain. The germline gives CDR1 LGHNA, CDR2 YSLEER. CDR3 length: 17 residues. V lost 3 bases and J 0 bases, leaving 15 bases between the germline ends. The CDR3 coding sequence is TGCGCCAGCAGCCAGGGTCCAGACACGAACTCTGGAAACACCATATATTTT. It codes for CASSQGPDTNSGNTIYF.

Comment on this clonotype: The junction shows a germline mismatch at one end, possibly a read error. The chain carries TRBV24-1 and TRBJ1-2; a possible D gene is TRBD1 (6 bases). The CDR3 loop spans 14 amino acids. The germline V gene encodes CDR1 KGHDR and CDR2 SFDVKD. CDR3 DNA: TGTGCCGCCAGTGAGGACAGCCCTAACTATGGCTACACCTTC. Encoded protein: CAASEDSPNYGYTF.

J is TRBJ2-7 and V is TRBV7-3; 10 bases fit TRBD2. The V gene's germline CDR1 is SGHTA and CDR2 FQGTGA. CDR3 length equals 18 residues. V dropped 1 base and J dropped 7; count of bases not matched to a gene: 16. The CDR3 DNA reads as TGTGCCAGCAGCTTAAATGTGGGCGAGCGGGAGGGCCCCGGGGAGCAGTACTTC. Translated: CASSLNVGEREGPGEQYF. Looking up the rest from reference TRBV7-3 and TRBJ2-7 gives the full variable domain: GAGVSQTPSNKVTEKGKYVELRCDPISGHTALYWYRQSLGQGPEFLIYFQGTGAADDSGLPNDRFFAVRPEGSVSTLKIQRTERGDSAVYLCASSLNVGEREGPGEQYFGPGTRLTVT.